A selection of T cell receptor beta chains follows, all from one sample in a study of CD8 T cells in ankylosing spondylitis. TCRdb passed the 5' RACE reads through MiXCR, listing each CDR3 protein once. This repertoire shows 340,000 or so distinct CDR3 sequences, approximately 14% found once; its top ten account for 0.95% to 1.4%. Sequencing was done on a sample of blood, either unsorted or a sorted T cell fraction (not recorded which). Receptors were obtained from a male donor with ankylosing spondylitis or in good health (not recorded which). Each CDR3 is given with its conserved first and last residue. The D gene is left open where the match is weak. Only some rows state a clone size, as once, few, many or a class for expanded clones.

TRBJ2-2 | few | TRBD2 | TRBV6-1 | CASSPEVLAGLAGELFF | TGTGCCAGCAGCCCTGAGGTACTAGCGGGGCTGGCCGGGGAGCTGTTTTTT
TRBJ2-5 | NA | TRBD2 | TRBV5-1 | CASSLLGTSVGETQYF | TGCGCCAGCAGCCTACTTGGGACTAGCGTTGGGGAAACCCAGTACTTC
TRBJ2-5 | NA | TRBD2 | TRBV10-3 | CAISESNRPSGVETQYF | TGTGCCATCAGTGAGTCGAACAGGCCTAGCGGTGTGGAGACCCAGTACTTC
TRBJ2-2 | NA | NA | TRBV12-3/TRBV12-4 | CASSLLLSAGELFF | TGTGCCAGCAGTCTACTTTTGAGCGCCGGGGAGCTGTTTTTT
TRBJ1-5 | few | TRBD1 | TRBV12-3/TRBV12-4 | CASSPPQGLVGQPQHF | TGTGCCAGCAGTCCCCCACAGGGGCTAGTTGGTCAGCCCCAGCATTTT
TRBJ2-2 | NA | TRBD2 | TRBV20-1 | CCASRSSGGLPGELFF | TGCTGTGCTAGCCGCTCTAGCGGGGGGTTACCAGGGGAGCTGTTTTTT
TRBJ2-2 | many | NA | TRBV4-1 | CASSSSANTGELFF | TGCGCCAGCAGTTCTAGCGCGAACACCGGGGAGCTGTTTTTT
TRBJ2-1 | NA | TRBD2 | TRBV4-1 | CASSRGTSGQSSYNEQFF | TGCGCCAGCAGCCGCGGGACTAGCGGGCAAAGCTCCTACAATGAGCAGTTCTTC
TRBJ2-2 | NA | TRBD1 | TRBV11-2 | CASSWTGNTGELFF | TGTGCCAGCAGCTGGACAGGGAACACCGGGGAGCTGTTTTTT
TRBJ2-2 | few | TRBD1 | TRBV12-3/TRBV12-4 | CASSSLDRVSGGELFF | TGTGCCAGCAGTTCGCTCGACAGGGTCAGTGGCGGGGAGCTGTTTTTT
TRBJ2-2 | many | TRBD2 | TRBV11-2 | CASSLLTSGSGELFF | TGTGCCAGCAGCTTATTGACTAGCGGGAGTGGGGAGCTGTTTTTT
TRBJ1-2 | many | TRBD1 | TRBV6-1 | CASSERQGAGGYTF | TGTGCCAGCAGTGAACGACAGGGGGCGGGAGGCTACACCTTC
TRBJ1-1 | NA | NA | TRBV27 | CASRTFRAGLNTEAFF | TGTGCCAGCAGGACCTTCAGGGCCGGCCTTAACACTGAAGCTTTCTTT
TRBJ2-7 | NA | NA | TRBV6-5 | CASSYSERRSYEQYF | TGTGCCAGCAGTTACTCTGAACGAAGATCCTACGAGCAGTACTTC
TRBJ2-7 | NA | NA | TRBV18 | CASSPRSPYEQYF | TGTGCCAGCTCACCACGTTCCCCCTACGAGCAGTACTTC
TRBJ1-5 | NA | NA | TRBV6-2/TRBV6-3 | CASSLGESQHF | TGTGCCAGCAGTTTAGGGGAATCCCAGCATTTT
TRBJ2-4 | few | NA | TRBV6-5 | CASSYARGGAKNIQYF | TGTGCCAGCAGTTACGCCAGGGGGGGAGCCAAAAACATTCAGTACTTC
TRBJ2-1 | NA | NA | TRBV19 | CASSIALAGNEQFF | TGTGCCAGTAGTATCGCTCTGGCGGGGAATGAGCAGTTCTTC
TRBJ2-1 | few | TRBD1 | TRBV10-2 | CASRRDRAIHNEQFF | TGCGCCAGCAGACGGGACAGGGCGATACACAATGAGCAGTTCTTC
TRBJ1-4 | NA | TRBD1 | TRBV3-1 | CASSQVGTGNEKLFF | TGTGCCAGCAGCCAAGTGGGGACAGGGAATGAAAAACTGTTTTTT
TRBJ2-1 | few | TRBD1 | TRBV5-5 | CASSMRTGGYNEQFF | TGTGCCAGCAGCATGCGGACAGGGGGCTACAATGAGCAGTTCTTC
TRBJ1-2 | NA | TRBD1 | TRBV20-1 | CSARDGTRTGGRVGYTF | TGCAGTGCTAGAGATGGGACTCGGACAGGGGGCAGGGTAGGCTACACCTTC
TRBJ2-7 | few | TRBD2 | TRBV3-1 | CASSPWGSGRGSYEQYF | TGTGCCAGCAGCCCCTGGGGGAGCGGGAGAGGGTCCTACGAGCAGTACTTC
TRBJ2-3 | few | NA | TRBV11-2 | CASSLEPPGSRGTDTQYF | TGTGCCAGCAGCTTAGAGCCCCCCGGGAGTCGAGGGACAGATACGCAGTATTTT